This record concerns one T cell receptor (beta chain) sequence. The time point was: sample taken at primary tumor resection. Every TCR cDNA molecule bore a unique molecular identifier. TCRdb reprocessed the 5' RACE reads with MiXCR, giving one entry per CDR3 protein. The sample has approximately 66,000 distinct CDR3 sequences, approximately 6% seen once; the top ten hold about 14%. The germline CDR1 and CDR2 sequences are SEHNR and FQNEAQ (reference sequence). The CDR3 is 16 residues long. Trimming took 5 bases from V and 2 from J; bases not matched to a gene: 6. This sample was included in a study of spatial heterogeneity in lung cancer.

The specimen comprised PBMCs, sampled at surgery. The TCR comes from a female donor with early-stage non-small cell lung cancer. This chain connects TRBV7-9 to TRBJ2-5; 12 nucleotides match TRBD2. CDR3 nucleotide sequence: TGTGCCAGCAGCCCTAACCTAGCGGGGGGGCAAGAGACCCAGTACTTC. Its translation: CASSPNLAGGQETQYF.